These 11 T cell receptor beta chains share one sample of origin, sequenced in a study of tumor-infiltrating lymphocytes in primary liver carcinoma. Total RNA amounting to approximately 460 ng was the source from which TCR beta cDNA was made with a constant-region primer. Three rounds of nested multiplex PCR with slightly modified ARM-PCR produced TCR beta libraries. Each of the first two PCR rounds ran approximately 11 cycles with TRBV1-TRBV30 forward and C-beta reverse primers. TCRdb itself ran the multiplex PCR reads through MiXCR, one entry per CDR3 protein. The sample holds 70,000 to 85,000 distinct CDR3 sequences; 70% to 80% are singletons and the top ten take 12% to 15%. It was from about 20-30 mg of unsorted bulk tissue that RNA and DNA were co-extracted. The sample taken for sequencing was liver tumor tissue from sampling region 4. Documented subset: tumor region T4, right-lateral pole. These receptors all stem from a woman in her fifties or sixties with primary liver carcinoma and hepatitis B virus infection.

For this clonotype: A read error may account for a junction end that differs from germline. The chain uses TRBV4-1 and TRBJ2-3; 8 nucleotides agree with TRBD1. CDR3 size: 16 residues. In germline, CDR1 is MGHRA, CDR2 YSYEKL. The CDR3 reads CSSSQTGRGPTDTQYF. The CDR3, as DNA: TGCTCCAGCAGTCAAACGGGCAGGGGGCCTACAGATACGCAGTATTTT.

This clonotype is medium-sized in the sample. V gene TRBV11-3 combines with J gene TRBJ1-2; D uncertain. V was cut by 1 base and J by 4 bases, with 10 bases left in between. The CDR3 is made up of 14 amino acids. CDR1 and CDR2 from the germline V gene are SGHNT and YENEEA. The CDR3: CASSLGASVYGYTF. CDR3 coding DNA: TGTGCCAGCAGCTTAGGGGCCTCGGTCTATGGCTACACCTTC.

V usage is TRBV4-1 and J usage is TRBJ1-4; D is ambiguous. Germline V gives CDR1 MGHRA, CDR2 YSYEKL. The CDR3 has 13 residues. V lost 3 bases to trimming and J lost 5 bases, with 7 bases between them. CDR3 loop: CASSHLVNEKLFF. The CDR3 DNA reads TGCGCCAGCAGCCATTTGGTGAATGAAAAACTGTTTTTT.

The chain employs TRBV6-1 and TRBJ2-1; 10 bases fit TRBD2. V dropped 4 bases and J dropped 9; count of bases not matched to a gene: 6. Germline V CDR1 and CDR2: MNHNS, SASEGT. This CDR3 is built from 14 residues. CDR3 amino acids: CASSAAGGPSEQFF. The CDR3 coding sequence is TGTGCCAGCAGTGCAGCGGGAGGGCCCAGTGAGCAGTTCTTC.

For this clonotype: A much bigger clone sits one base away, suggesting this may be a read error. The chain recombines TRBV5-1 with TRBJ2-2; possibly TRBD2 for D (5 bases). Germline lookup yields CDR1 SGHRS and CDR2 YFSETQ. The CDR3 sequence is 15 residues long. Here the CDR3 DNA reads TGCGCCAGCAGCTTGTTTGGAGCGAACACCGGGGAGCTGGTTTTT. The encoded protein is CASSLFGANTGELVF.

About this clonotype itself: A much larger clone differs from this one at a single base, so this may be a read error. This chain joins TRBV7-9 and TRBJ1-2; D is possibly TRBD1 (5 bases). CDR1 and CDR2 from the germline V gene are SEHNR and FQNEAQ (reference sequence). The CDR3 contains 12 residues. Trimming pared 1 base from V and 8 bases from J, leaving 8 bases between. The CDR3 loop is CASSLVTGGYTF. The CDR3 nucleotides read TGTGCCAGCAGCTTAGTTACAGGAGGCTACACCTTC.

For this clonotype: The CDR3 does not end in the conserved phenylalanine or tryptophan, so this is likely a read error. The chain has TRBV5-1 and TRBJ2-1; 7 nucleotides agree with TRBD1. V trimming: 0 bases; J trimming: 5 bases; junction bases outside the gene matches: 5. The CDR3 spans 15 residues. Germline loops: CDR1 SGHRS, CDR2 YFSETQ. CDR3 region: CASSLVVQGHNEQFS. In nucleotides, the CDR3 is TGCGCCAGCAGCTTGGTAGTACAGGGGCACAATGAGCAGTTCTCC.

In this sample, this clonotype turned up a few times. Being one base from a much bigger clone, this may be a read error. This chain uses TRBV6-6 with TRBJ2-1, with 15 bases that match TRBD2. J was trimmed by 7 bases and V by 8 bases; bases with no gene match: 6. Germline-derived CDR1 and CDR2 are MNHNY and SVGAGI (reference sequence). This CDR3 contains 15 residues. CDR3 amino acids: CASGGLAGGPNEQFF. As DNA, the CDR3 is TGTGCCAGCGGTGGACTAGCGGGAGGGCCTAATGAGCAGTTCTTC.

Only a few counts were recorded for this clonotype. This may arise from a read error, as a much more abundant clone is one base away. The chain uses TRBV7-8 and TRBJ2-7, with 11 bases that match TRBD1. CDR1 is SGHVS, CDR2 FQNEAQ, per germline. CDR3 length: 16 residues. The CDR3 is CANSLVGTGGIYEQYF. DNA of the CDR3: TGTGCCAACAGCTTAGTCGGGACAGGGGGGATCTACGAGCAGTACTTC.

The chain joins TRBV12-3 or TRBV12-4 to TRBJ2-5; the D is unclear. Trimming removed 10 bases from V and 5 bases from J, with 11 bases in between. This CDR3 spans 11 amino acids. CDR3 amino acids: CAIGFYETQYF. In DNA form, the CDR3 reads TGTGCCATCGGTTTCTACGAGACCCAGTACTTC.

Details on this clonotype: One junction end does not reproduce the germline sequence, and a read error may be involved. As DNA, the CDR3 is TGCGCCAGCAGCTTGGCCTCAGGGTACACTGGAGCTTTCTTT. Amino acid sequence: CASSLASGYTGAFF. The chain has TRBV5-1 and TRBJ1-1; perhaps TRBD1 as D (5 bases). The V gene's germline CDR1 is SGHRS and CDR2 YFSETQ. The CDR3 spans 14 residues.